Presented here are 12 T cell receptor beta chains from one specimen sequenced in a study of T cells after yellow fever vaccination. TCRdb reanalysed the 5' RACE reads using MiXCR and keeps one entry per CDR3 protein. This table has roughly 520,000 distinct CDR3 sequences, about a fifth appearing once. Here the sequenced sample was PBMCs, taken roughly 20 days after the first yellow fever vaccination. The receptors shown here come from a young man who received the YFV17D yellow fever vaccine.

This clonotype has more than one count but fewer than ten. An end of the junction differs from the germline gene, which may be a read error. The rearrangement links TRBV7-9 to TRBJ1-6; D is undetermined. CDR1 is SEHNR and CDR2 is FQNEAQ in the germline V gene (reference sequence). The CDR3 spans 12 residues. CDR3 residues: CAGSLAVTHLHF. CDR3 sequence (DNA): TGTGCCGGCAGCTTAGCCGTTACCCATCTCCACTTT.

This chain joins TRBV12-3 or TRBV12-4 and TRBJ2-3; TRBD2 aligns across 8 bases. This CDR3 is 14 amino acids long. V lost 5 bases and J lost 4; bases outside the gene matches: 5. As DNA, the CDR3 is TGTGCCAGCAGTGTCGGGGGGGCCGCAGATACGCAGTATTTT. Its translation is CASSVGGAADTQYF.

The chain links TRBV18 to TRBJ2-5, with D possibly being TRBD1 or TRBD2 (5 bases each). V was trimmed by 3 bases and J by 5 bases, leaving 7 bases between them. Germline V gene lookup returns CDR1 KGHSH and CDR2 LQKENI. This CDR3 is built from 12 residues. The CDR3 bases are TGTGCCAGCTCACCCTGGGGGGAGACCCAGTACTTC. It codes for CASSPWGETQYF.

This clonotype occurred a few times. The V gene is TRBV28, the J gene TRBJ1-2; the D gene is possibly TRBD1 (6 bases). This CDR3 is 12 amino acids long. CDR1 is MDHEN, CDR2 SYDVKM, per germline. V gave up 7 bases and J gave up 5 bases, with 11 bases separating them. This chain's CDR3 is CASNLGQYGYTF. CDR3 sequence (DNA): TGTGCCAGCAACCTTGGACAGTATGGCTACACCTTC.

The chain combines TRBV7-2 with TRBJ2-3; TRBD2 agrees at 13 bases. Unmatched junction bases numbered 6, after V lost 3 bases and J lost 3 bases. The CDR3 is 17 amino acids. Germline CDR1 SGHTA, CDR2 FQGNSA. For the CDR3, the DNA is TGTGCCAGCAGCTTGCCCGGGACTAGCGGGGAAACAGATACGCAGTATTTT. It yields the protein CASSLPGTSGETDTQYF.

The rearrangement links TRBV5-1 to TRBJ1-1, with TRBD1 matching over 7 bases. The CDR3 length is 14 residues. Germline trimming cut 2 bases from V and 8 bases from J; bases unmatched to any gene: 9. Germline V gene lookup returns CDR1 SGHRS and CDR2 YFSETQ. The CDR3 loop is CASSLNDRALEAFF. CDR3 bases: TGCGCCAGCAGCTTAAACGACAGGGCCCTGGAAGCTTTCTTT.

This clonotype was detected only once. An end of the junction differs from the germline gene, which may be a read error. The chain uses TRBV5-1 and TRBJ2-2; D call uncertain. The length of the CDR3 is 16 residues. Germline assignment: CDR1 SGHRS and CDR2 YFSETQ. CDR3 protein: CACSSVEVPSGGELFF. In DNA, the CDR3 is TGCGCCTGCAGCTCGGTAGAAGTGCCCTCGGGCGGGGAGCTGTTTTTT. Full variable domain (remainder filled in from reference TRBV5-1 and TRBJ2-2): KAGVTQTPRYLIKTRGQQVTLSCSPISGHRSVSWYQQTPGQGLQFLFEYFSETQRNKGNFPGRFSGRQFSNSRSEMNVSTLELGDSALYLCACSSVEVPSGGELFFGEGSRLTVL.

This clonotype was detected only a few times. The chain combines TRBV9 with TRBJ2-2; D ambiguous. CDR3 length equals 13 residues. V lost 1 base and J 7 bases, leaving 8 bases between the germline ends. Per germline, CDR1 SGDLS and CDR2 YYNGEE. The CDR3 loop reads CASSVSGIGELFF. The CDR3 DNA reads TGTGCCAGCAGCGTATCTGGGATCGGGGAGCTGTTTTTT.

This clonotype was seen a single time. This chain connects TRBV13 to TRBJ2-3, with TRBD1 matching over 9 bases. The germline gives CDR1 PRHDT, CDR2 FYEKMQ (reference sequence). This CDR3 comprises 17 residues. The junction had 8 bases not matched to a gene; V was cut back by 2 bases and J by 2 bases. CDR3 region: CASSLLVTGGITDTQYF. CDR3 sequence (DNA): TGTGCCAGCAGCTTACTCGTGACAGGGGGAATCACAGATACGCAGTATTTT.

The chain recombines TRBV20-1 with TRBJ2-3; D ambiguous. CDR1 DFQATT and CDR2 SNEGSKA come from the germline V gene (reference sequence). The CDR3 covers 12 residues. V dropped 6 bases and J dropped 5 bases, with 12 bases sitting between them. In DNA form, the CDR3 reads TGCAGTGCCGGCCACGCTCAAGATACGCAGTATTTT. It is translated as CSAGHAQDTQYF.

In its sample, this clonotype was seen a few times. This rearrangement joins TRBV30 to TRBJ1-1, with D uncertain. Germline V gene data show CDR1 as GTSNPN and CDR2 as SVGIG (reference sequence). V lost 8 bases and J lost 7, with 14 bases in between. The CDR3 loop spans 11 amino acids. CDR3 sequence reads: CAAARGIEAFF. The CDR3, as DNA: TGTGCCGCGGCTCGAGGGATTGAAGCTTTCTTT.

The chain joins TRBV29-1 to TRBJ2-2; 8 nucleotides line up with TRBD2. The length of the CDR3 is 17 residues. Trimming at V came to 0 bases and at J to 5 bases, leaving 11 bases not matched to a gene. Germline V gives CDR1 SQVTM, CDR2 ANQGSEA. In nucleotides, the CDR3 is TGCAGCGTTGAAGAGGTCAGCGGGGGATTGGGTACCGGGGAGCTGTTTTTT. Translation gives CSVEEVSGGLGTGELFF.